This T cell receptor beta chain originates from a study of beta chain features in type 1 diabetes. Whole-study results and caveats: TCRB CDR3s from Type 1 diabetes patients were moderately but significantly shorter in all four CD4+ subsets.

V was pared by 0 bases and J by 0 bases, with 8 bases between. The CDR3 has 15 amino acids. CDR1 and CDR2 from the germline V gene are SQVTM and ANQGSEA. Expressed TCRB transcripts were sequenced because the isolated RNA had all been reverse transcribed beforehand. Produced via immunoSEQ multiplex PCR; TCRdb's table is partial and in-frame only. This sample has 600,000 to 700,000 clones; roughly 12% occur once, and the top ten carry 0.02% to 0.025%. Points on this clone: What it recognizes is unknown.

The genes are TRBV29-1 and TRBJ2-2; possible D gene TRBD2, 5 bases. This sequence was found in a man aged 18 to 29 with type 1 diabetes. The sequencing sample was made of naive CD4+ T cells from blood. The CDR3 nucleotides read TGCAGCGTTGAAGATCGGGGAACGAACACCGGGGAGCTGTTTTTT. The encoded protein is CSVEDRGTNTGELFF.